The 28 T cell receptor beta chains below were found in one sample sequenced in a study of CXCR3-negative and CXCR3-positive naive CD8 T cells. Notes on the study in general: In CXCR3-positive naive cells, the TRB CDR3s were more hydrophobic than in CXCR3-negative naive cells.

5' RACE with UMI labels generated the TRB cDNA libraries. From the 5' RACE reads, TCRdb lists one entry per CDR3 protein and no DNA. The specimen's table records over 100,000 distinct CDR3 sequences. No antigens are known for them. Sequenced sample: naive CXCR3+ CD8+ T cells from blood. The subset: CD45RO-CCR7+CD27+CD95- naive CD8+ T cells expressing CXCR3 (TNR3+). Receptor source: a human donor in good health. Some clones in this sample may be carry-over from other donors' samples.

The J gene is TRBJ2-2, the V gene TRBV7-9; TCRdb's D call, TRBD1, is unchecked because there is no DNA. The CDR3 has 16 amino acids. Germline V gives CDR1 SEHNR, CDR2 FQNEAQ (reference sequence). The CDR3 spells CASSPTGGPKTGELFF. Drawing the rest from reference TRBV7-9 and TRBJ2-2, the complete variable domain is DTGVSQNPRHKITKRGQNVTFRCDPISEHNRLYWYRQTLGQGPEFLTYFQNEAQLEKSRLLSDRFSAERPKGSFSTLEIQRTEQGDSAMYLCASSPTGGPKTGELFFGEGSRLTVL.

The genes are TRBV4-3 and TRBJ2-1; TCRdb's D gene call, TRBD1, goes unchecked for lack of DNA. From germline, CDR1 is LGHNA and CDR2 YSLEER. This CDR3 contains 18 residues. The CDR3: CASSQDFTGAGSYNEQFF.

This sequence joins TRBV7-6 and TRBJ2-1. The CDR3 has 12 amino acids. Germline CDR1 is SGHVS and CDR2 is FNYEAQ. CDR3: CASSQFDNEQFF.

This rearrangement joins TRBV7-8 to TRBJ2-7; the D call from TCRdb, TRBD2, cannot be confirmed without DNA. CDR3 length equals 15 residues. In germline, CDR1 is SGHVS, CDR2 FQNEAQ. CDR3 amino acids: CASSLMKTSAEEQYF. The whole variable domain, remainder taken from reference TRBV7-8 and TRBJ2-7, is GAGVSQSPRYKVAKRGQDVALRCDPISGHVSLFWYQQALGQGPEFLTYFQNEAQLDKSGLPSDRFFAERPEGSVSTLKIQRTQQEDSAVYLCASSLMKTSAEEQYFGPGTRLTVT.

The chain carries TRBV20-1 and TRBJ2-7. This CDR3 has 14 residues. The V gene's germline CDR1 is DFQATT and CDR2 SNEGSKA (reference sequence). The CDR3 loop reads CSASRLVAPDEQYF.

This sequence joins TRBV4-2 and TRBJ2-3; the D gene TCRdb calls, TRBD2, cannot be checked with no DNA. The CDR3 runs 16 residues. Germline V gene sequence: CDR1 LGHNA, CDR2 YNFKEQ. The CDR3 loop is CASSQEGGGAVDTQYF.

The chain is built from TRBV7-2 and TRBJ2-5; TCRdb calls TRBD2, which cannot be checked without DNA. Per the germline V gene, CDR1 is SGHTA and CDR2 is FQGNSA. This CDR3 has 18 amino acids. This CDR3 is CASSTLGLAGGWGETQYF. Complete variable domain (other parts from reference TRBV7-2 and TRBJ2-5): GAGVSQSPSNKVTEKGKDVELRCDPISGHTALYWYRQSLGQGLEFLIYFQGNSAPDKSGLPSDRFSAERTGGSVSTLTIQRTQQEDSAVYLCASSTLGLAGGWGETQYFGPGTRLLVL.

This chain joins TRBV25-1 and TRBJ2-1; lacking DNA, the TRBD1 call made by TCRdb goes unchecked. Germline lookup yields CDR1 MGHDK and CDR2 SYGVNS. The CDR3 runs 14 residues. CDR3 region: CASSEYGRGGEQFF.

The chain carries TRBV18 and TRBJ1-2; TCRdb's D call of TRBD1 is untestable without DNA. CDR1 is KGHSH and CDR2 is LQKENI in the germline V gene. This CDR3 has 14 amino acids. CDR3 in amino acids: CASSPGRDSYGYTF.

This chain uses TRBV28 with TRBJ1-1; TCRdb's D gene call, TRBD1, goes unchecked for lack of DNA. Looked up from germline, CDR1 is MDHEN and CDR2 is SYDVKM. This CDR3 has 14 amino acids. CDR3 sequence reads: CASSRGQGVAEAFF. The complete variable domain, with remaining parts taken from reference TRBV28 and TRBJ1-1, reads DVKVTQSSRYLVKRTGEKVFLECVQDMDHENMFWYRQDPGLGLRLIYFSYDVKMKEKGDIPEGYSVSREKKERFSLILESASTNQTSMYLCASSRGQGVAEAFFGQGTRLTVV.

V usage is TRBV2 and J usage is TRBJ2-3; TCRdb indicates TRBD2, and absent DNA this call remains unverified. This CDR3 is built from 15 residues. Per germline, CDR1 SNHLY and CDR2 FYNNEI. The CDR3 sequence: CASIGTSGTTDTQYF.

The chain has TRBV20-1 and TRBJ1-2. The germline V gene has CDR1 DFQATT and CDR2 SNEGSKA (reference sequence). This CDR3 contains 13 residues. The CDR3 protein is CSASSGSRDGYTF.

The chain combines TRBV29-1 with TRBJ2-7; there is no DNA to check the TCRdb D call of TRBD1. The CDR3 is made up of 12 amino acids. In germline, CDR1 is SQVTM, CDR2 ANQGSEA. The CDR3 protein is CSVGQGPLEQYF.

The chain links TRBV11-1 to TRBJ2-5; absent DNA, TCRdb's TRBD2 call cannot be checked. The CDR3 runs 15 residues. The germline V gene encodes CDR1 SGHAT and CDR2 FQDESV (reference sequence). The CDR3 region is CASSSVEAGQETQYF.

The chain couples TRBV12-3 or TRBV12-4 to TRBJ2-4. The CDR3 has 14 residues. CDR3 residues: CASSAMDGKNIQYF.

The chain carries TRBV4-3 and TRBJ2-2; there is no DNA to check the TCRdb D call of TRBD1. This CDR3 is built from 17 residues. The germline V gene encodes CDR1 LGHNA and CDR2 YSLEER. The CDR3: CASSQGGDRGYGGELFF.

The rearrangement uses TRBV4-3 and TRBJ1-3. CDR3 length equals 16 residues. Germline V gene lookup returns CDR1 LGHNA and CDR2 YSLEER. CDR3 amino acids: CASSQVALMSADTIYF.

The chain couples TRBV6-5 to TRBJ2-1; TCRdb proposes TRBD1, but this gene call is untestable without DNA. Per the germline V gene, CDR1 is MNHEY and CDR2 is SVGAGI. The length of the CDR3 is 12 residues. The CDR3 sequence: CASSYPGTEQFF.

The chain employs TRBV9 and TRBJ1-1; checking the TCRdb D call of TRBD1 is not possible without DNA. Germline V gene data show CDR1 as SGDLS and CDR2 as YYNGEE. CDR3 size: 17 residues. The CDR3 reads CASSDPIETNKGTEAFF.

The J gene is TRBJ2-7, the V gene TRBV4-1. This CDR3 has 13 amino acids. CDR1 is MGHRA, CDR2 YSYEKL, per germline. This CDR3 is CASSQAGTYEQYF.

The chain joins TRBV19 to TRBJ2-1; absent DNA, TCRdb's TRBD1 call cannot be checked. This CDR3 has 14 amino acids. Germline V gene sequence: CDR1 LNHDA, CDR2 SQIVND (reference sequence). CDR3 amino acids: CANSFGTGSNEQFF.

The chain couples TRBV4-3 to TRBJ2-1; TCRdb's D call of TRBD1 is untestable without DNA. Germline assignment: CDR1 LGHNA and CDR2 YSLEER. The CDR3 contains 14 residues. CDR3: CASSHEQGVDKQFF.

The J gene is TRBJ2-7, the V gene TRBV27; the TCRdb D gene call, TRBD2, has no DNA to confirm it. The length of the CDR3 is 15 residues. Germline CDR1 and CDR2: MNHEY and SMNVEV (reference sequence). CDR3 residues: CASSPIGTRAYEQYF.

The V call is TRBV27, the J call TRBJ2-3; as DNA is missing, the TRBD1 call by TCRdb cannot be tested. The CDR3 covers 14 residues. The V gene's germline CDR1 is MNHEY and CDR2 SMNVEV (reference sequence). This CDR3 is CASSFARVTDTQYF.

The rearrangement joins TRBV20-1 to TRBJ2-7; with no DNA, the TCRdb D assignment of TRBD1 cannot be verified. The V gene's germline CDR1 is DFQATT and CDR2 SNEGSKA (reference sequence). This CDR3 contains 14 residues. The CDR3 sequence: CSARDRDSLYEQYF.

V gene TRBV28 combines with J gene TRBJ2-1. This CDR3 spans 20 amino acids. Germline V gene data show CDR1 as MDHEN and CDR2 as SYDVKM. The CDR3 loop is CASSSDGPVMVFGIYNEQFF.

The chain recombines TRBV12-3 or TRBV12-4 with TRBJ1-5; TCRdb's D call, TRBD1, is unchecked because there is no DNA. The CDR3 has 14 residues. CDR3 region: CASSPTGVNQPQHF.

V gene TRBV7-8 combines with J gene TRBJ2-2; TCRdb indicates TRBD1, and absent DNA this call remains unverified. CDR3 length: 15 residues. Looked up from germline, CDR1 is SGHVS and CDR2 is FQNEAQ. The CDR3 protein is CGSSLVTGGTGELFF.